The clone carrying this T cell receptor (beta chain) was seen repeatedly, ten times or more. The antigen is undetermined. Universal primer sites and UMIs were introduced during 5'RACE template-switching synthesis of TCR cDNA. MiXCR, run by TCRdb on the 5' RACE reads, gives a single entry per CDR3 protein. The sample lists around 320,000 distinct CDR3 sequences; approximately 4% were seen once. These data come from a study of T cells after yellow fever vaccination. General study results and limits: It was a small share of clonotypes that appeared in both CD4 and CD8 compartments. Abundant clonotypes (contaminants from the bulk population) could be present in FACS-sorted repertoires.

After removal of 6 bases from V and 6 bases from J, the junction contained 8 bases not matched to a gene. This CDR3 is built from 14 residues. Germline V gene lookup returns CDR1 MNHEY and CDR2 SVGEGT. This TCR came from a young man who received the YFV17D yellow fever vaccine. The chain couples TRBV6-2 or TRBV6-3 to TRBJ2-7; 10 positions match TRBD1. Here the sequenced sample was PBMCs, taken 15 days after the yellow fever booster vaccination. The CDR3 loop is CASSTRQGAIEQYV. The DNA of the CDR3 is TGTGCCAGCAGCACACGACAGGGGGCCATCGAGCAGTACGTC.